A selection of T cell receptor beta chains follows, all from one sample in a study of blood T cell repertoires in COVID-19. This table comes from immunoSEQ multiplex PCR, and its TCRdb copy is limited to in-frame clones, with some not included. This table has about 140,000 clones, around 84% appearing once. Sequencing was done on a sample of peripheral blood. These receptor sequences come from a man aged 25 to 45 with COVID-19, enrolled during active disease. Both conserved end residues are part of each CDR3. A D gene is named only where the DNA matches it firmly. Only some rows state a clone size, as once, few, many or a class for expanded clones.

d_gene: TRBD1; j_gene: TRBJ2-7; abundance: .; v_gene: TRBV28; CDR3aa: CASSPPDRVHEQYF; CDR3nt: TGTGCCAGCAGTCCCCCGGACAGGGTCCACGAGCAGTACTTC
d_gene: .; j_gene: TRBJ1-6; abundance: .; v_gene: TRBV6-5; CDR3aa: CASTGSYNSPLHF; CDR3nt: TGTGCCAGCACAGGGTCCTATAATTCACCCCTCCACTTT
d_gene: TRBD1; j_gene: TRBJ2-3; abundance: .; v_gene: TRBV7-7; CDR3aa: CASSLGDSPTDTQYF; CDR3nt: TGTGCTAGCAGCTTAGGGGACAGTCCCACAGATACGCAGTATTTT
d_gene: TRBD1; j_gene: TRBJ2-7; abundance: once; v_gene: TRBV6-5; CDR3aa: CASRGGQGSSYEQYF; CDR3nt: TGTGCCAGCAGAGGAGGACAGGGTTCGAGCTACGAGCAGTACTTC
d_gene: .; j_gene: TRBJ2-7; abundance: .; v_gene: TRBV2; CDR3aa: CASRTGSYEQYF; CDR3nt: TGTGCCAGCAGGACAGGATCCTACGAGCAGTACTTC
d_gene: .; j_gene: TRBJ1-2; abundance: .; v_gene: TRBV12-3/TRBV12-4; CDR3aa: CASSNSQNGYTF; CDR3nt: TGTGCCAGCAGTAATAGCCAGAATGGCTACACCTTC
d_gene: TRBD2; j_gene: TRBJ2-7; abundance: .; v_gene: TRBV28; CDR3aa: CASSYSGGRVYEQYF; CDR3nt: TGTGCCAGCAGTTACTCCGGCGGGAGGGTCTACGAGCAGTACTTC
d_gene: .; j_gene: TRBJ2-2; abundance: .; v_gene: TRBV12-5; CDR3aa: CASAVEGESGELFF; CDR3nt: TGTGCTAGTGCAGTCGAGGGTGAAAGCGGGGAGCTGTTTTTT
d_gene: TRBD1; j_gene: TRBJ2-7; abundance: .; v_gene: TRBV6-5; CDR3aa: CASTWDRLYEQYF; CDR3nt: TGTGCCAGCACTTGGGACAGGTTGTACGAGCAGTACTTC
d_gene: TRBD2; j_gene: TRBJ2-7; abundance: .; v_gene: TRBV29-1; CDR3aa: CSVVTSGSYEQYF; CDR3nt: TGCAGCGTTGTGACTAGCGGGAGTTACGAGCAGTACTTC
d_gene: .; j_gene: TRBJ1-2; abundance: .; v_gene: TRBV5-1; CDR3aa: CASSPRPGGGYTF; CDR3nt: TGCGCCAGCAGCCCACGGCCGGGGGGTGGCTACACCTTC
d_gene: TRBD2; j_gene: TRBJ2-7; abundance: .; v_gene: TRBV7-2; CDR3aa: CASSLGTSGGYEQYF; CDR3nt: TGTGCCAGCAGCTTAGGGACTAGCGGGGGGTACGAGCAGTACTTC
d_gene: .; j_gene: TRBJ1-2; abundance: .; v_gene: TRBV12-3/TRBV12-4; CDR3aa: CASNIQGPYGYTF; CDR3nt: TGTGCCAGCAACATACAGGGACCCTATGGCTACACCTTC
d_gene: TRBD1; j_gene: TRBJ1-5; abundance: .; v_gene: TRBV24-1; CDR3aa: CATSDFGQGANQPQHF; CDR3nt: TGTGCCACCAGTGATTTTGGACAGGGGGCGAATCAGCCCCAGCATTTT
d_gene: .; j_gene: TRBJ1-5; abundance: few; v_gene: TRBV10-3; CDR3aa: CAISESAGNSNQPQHF; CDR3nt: TGTGCCATCAGTGAGTCTGCGGGGAATAGCAATCAGCCCCAGCATTTT
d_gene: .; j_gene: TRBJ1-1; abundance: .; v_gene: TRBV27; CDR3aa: CASSSDSNTEAFF; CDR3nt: TGTGCCAGCAGTTCGGACAGTAACACTGAAGCTTTCTTT
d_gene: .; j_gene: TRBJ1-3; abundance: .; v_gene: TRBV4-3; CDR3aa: CASSQAIGGSSGNTIYF; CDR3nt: TGCGCCAGCAGTCAAGCGATAGGGGGTAGCTCTGGAAACACCATATATTTT
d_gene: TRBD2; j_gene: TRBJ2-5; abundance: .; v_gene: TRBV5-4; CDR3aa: CASSLGLAMETQYF; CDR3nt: TGTGCCAGCAGCTTGGGACTAGCGATGGAGACCCAGTACTTC
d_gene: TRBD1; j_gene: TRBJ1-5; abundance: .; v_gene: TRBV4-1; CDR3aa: CASSEYWGQSNQPQHF; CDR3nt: TGCGCCAGCAGCGAATACTGGGGACAGAGTAATCAGCCCCAGCATTTT
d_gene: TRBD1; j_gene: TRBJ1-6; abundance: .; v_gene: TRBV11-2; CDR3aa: CASSRPNLNRGINSPLHF; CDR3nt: TGTGCCAGCAGCCGACCCAACCTTAACAGGGGCATCAATTCACCCCTCCACTTT
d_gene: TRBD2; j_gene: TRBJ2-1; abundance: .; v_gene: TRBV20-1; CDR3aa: CSASGIGLVVAGEQFF; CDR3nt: TGCAGTGCTAGTGGTATCGGACTAGTGGTGGCGGGTGAGCAGTTCTTC
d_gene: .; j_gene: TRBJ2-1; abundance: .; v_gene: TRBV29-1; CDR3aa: CSVEFVESIEQFF; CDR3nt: TGCAGCGTTGAGTTTGTCGAGAGCATTGAGCAGTTCTTC
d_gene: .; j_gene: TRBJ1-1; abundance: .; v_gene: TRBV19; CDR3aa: CASTLGGNTEAFF; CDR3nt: TGTGCCAGTACCCTAGGGGGAAACACTGAAGCTTTCTTT
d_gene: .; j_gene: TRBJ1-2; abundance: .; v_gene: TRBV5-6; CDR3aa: CASSLGTPSYGYTF; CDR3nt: TGTGCCAGCAGCTTGGGGACTCCCTCGTATGGCTACACCTTC
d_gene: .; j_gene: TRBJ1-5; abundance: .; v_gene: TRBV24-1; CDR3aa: CATSEAGYNQPQHF; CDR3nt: TGTGCCACCAGTGAGGCAGGTTACAATCAGCCCCAGCATTTT
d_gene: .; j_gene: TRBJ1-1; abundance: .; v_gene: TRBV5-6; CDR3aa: CASQMYLNTEAFF; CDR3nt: TGTGCCAGCCAAATGTACTTGAACACTGAAGCTTTCTTT
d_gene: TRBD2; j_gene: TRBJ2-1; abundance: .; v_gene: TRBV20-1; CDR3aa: CSASAPGGLANEQFF; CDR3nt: TGCAGTGCTAGTGCCCCGGGAGGCCTCGCCAATGAGCAGTTCTTC
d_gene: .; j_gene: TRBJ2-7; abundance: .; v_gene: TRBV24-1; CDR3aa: CATSDSGGLTAEQYF; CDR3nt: TGTGCCACCAGTGATTCCGGGGGGCTGACAGCCGAGCAGTACTTC
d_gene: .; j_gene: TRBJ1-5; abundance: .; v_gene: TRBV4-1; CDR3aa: CASSQATGLYQPQHF; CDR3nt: TGCGCCAGCAGCCAAGCCACAGGGTTGTATCAGCCCCAGCATTTT
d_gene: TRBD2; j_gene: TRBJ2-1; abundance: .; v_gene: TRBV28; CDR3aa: CASRSGTSNNEQFF; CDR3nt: TGTGCCAGCAGATCCGGGACTAGCAACAATGAGCAGTTCTTC
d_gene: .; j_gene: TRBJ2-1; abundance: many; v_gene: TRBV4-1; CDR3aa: CASSQSGSYNEQFF; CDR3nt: TGCGCCAGCAGCCAGAGCGGCTCCTACAATGAGCAGTTCTTC
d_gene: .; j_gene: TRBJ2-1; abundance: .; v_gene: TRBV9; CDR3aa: CASSVRGHTYNEQFF; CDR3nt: TGTGCCAGCAGCGTACGGGGACACACCTACAATGAGCAGTTCTTC